This T cell receptor beta chain was sequenced for a study of cytomegalovirus exposure and HLA in healthy donors. CDR1 is SGHTA, CDR2 FQGNSA, per germline. V was cut by 5 bases and J by 5 bases, with 15 bases left in between. This CDR3 region has 15 residues. Sequenced by immunoSEQ multiplex PCR; TCRdb stores in-frame clones only, minus some. The table includes tens of thousands of clones, about 90% detected once. Whole-study findings and limits: Clusters of TCRs from the first cohort tended to co-occur in the 100 to 150 validation repertoires (as a later analysis found). The classifier reportedly diagnosed cytomegalovirus status with high specificity and sensitivity.

Remarks on this clone: Antigen specificity is unknown.

The source of this sequence is a woman aged 18-30 years in good health and CMV-seropositive. Material: PBMCs. This chain connects TRBV7-2 to TRBJ1-4, with D perhaps matching TRBD1 (5 bases). Written as DNA, the CDR3 is TGTGCCAGCAGCACTAGACCGGGGGGGAATGAAAAACTGTTTTTT. Its protein product is CASSTRPGGNEKLFF.